A selection of T cell receptor beta chains follows, all from one sample in a study of post-analysis software for immune sequencing data. MiXCR was run by TCRdb on the PCR reads, yielding one entry per CDR3 protein. The sample has approximately 730,000 distinct CDR3 sequences, roughly 46% seen once. Sequenced material: blood. These receptors all stem from a girl between 5 and 17 years old with multiple sclerosis. The CDR3 runs from the conserved cysteine through the conserved F or W. A D gene is named only where the DNA matches it firmly. A clone size is listed for some rows: how often the clone was seen (once, few, many), or a class if it is expanded.

j_gene	v_gene	abundance	d_gene	CDR3aa	CDR3nt
TRBJ1-1	TRBV4-1	.	.	CASSPLGLGSGGAFF	TGCGCCAGCAGCCCGCTCGGCCTTGGATCCGGAGGAGCTTTCTTT
TRBJ2-5	TRBV7-2	few	.	CASSFGWTLGRETQYF	TGTGCCAGCAGCTTTGGGTGGACACTCGGTAGGGAGACCCAGTACTTC
TRBJ2-3	TRBV7-2	.	TRBD2	CASSLSGSLTDTQYF	TGTGCCAGCAGCTTAAGCGGGAGTTTAACAGATACGCAGTATTTT
TRBJ2-1	TRBV19	.	.	CAVDEGRGYNEQFF	TGTGCCGTCGACGAAGGACGGGGCTACAATGAGCAGTTCTTC
TRBJ2-5	TRBV20-1	.	TRBD2	CSARSLLAGVGEQYF	TGCAGTGCTAGGTCGTTGTTAGCGGGAGTTGGGGAGCAGTACTTC
TRBJ2-5	TRBV5-1	few	.	CASSSGPSQETQYF	TGCGCCAGCAGCTCCGGGCCATCTCAAGAGACCCAGTACTTC
TRBJ2-7	TRBV7-6	once	.	CASSGGPPLVSEQYF	TGTGCCAGCAGCGGCGGCCCTCCTTTGGTCTCCGAGCAGTACTTC
TRBJ1-2	TRBV6-5	many	.	CATTRGEDYGYTF	TGTGCCACCACCCGGGGCGAAGACTATGGCTACACCTTC
TRBJ2-1	TRBV15	.	TRBD2	CATSSTSGIYNEQFF	TGTGCCACCAGCTCGACTAGCGGGATTTACAATGAGCAGTTCTTC
TRBJ2-6	TRBV15	.	.	CATSWGSAGANVLTF	TGTGCCACCAGCTGGGGAAGTGCTGGGGCCAACGTCCTGACTTTC
TRBJ1-5	TRBV7-3	few	.	CASSLGFGQPQHF	TGTGCCAGCAGCTTGGGGTTTGGGCAGCCCCAGCATTTT
TRBJ2-5	TRBV29-1	.	.	CSVEREWAGQDQETQYF	TGCAGCGTTGAGCGGGAATGGGCAGGGCAGGACCAAGAGACCCAGTACTTC
TRBJ1-1	TRBV29-1	few	.	CSVDGGGTNTEAFF	TGCAGCGTCGACGGGGGGGGAACGAACACTGAAGCTTTCTTT
TRBJ2-1	TRBV7-2	.	TRBD2	CASSLSSGSPYEQFF	TGTGCCAGCAGCTTAAGCAGCGGGAGCCCCTACGAGCAGTTCTTC
TRBJ2-7	TRBV20-1	.	TRBD2	CSARDVTSGRVPYEQYF	TGCAGTGCTAGAGATGTCACTAGCGGGAGGGTCCCCTACGAGCAGTACTTC
TRBJ2-1	TRBV12-3/TRBV12-4	.	TRBD2	CASNLASGSLSNEQFF	TGTGCCAGCAATCTCGCTAGCGGAAGCCTCTCCAATGAGCAGTTCTTC
TRBJ1-6	TRBV20-1	.	TRBD1	CSARNTGGRGANSPLHF	TGCAGTGCTAGAAATACAGGGGGCAGGGGAGCAAATTCACCCCTCCACTTT
TRBJ1-1	TRBV29-1	.	.	CSVDTGMKNTEAFF	TGCAGCGTTGATACAGGGATGAAGAACACTGAAGCTTTCTTT
TRBJ1-4	TRBV10-2	.	.	CAGTERLHPGGQEKLFF	TGCGCCGGCACCGAGAGGCTCCATCCCGGGGGTCAGGAAAAACTGTTTTTT
TRBJ2-5	TRBV11-2	.	TRBD2	CASSPPWREGLYNEQYF	TGTGCCAGCAGCCCCCCTTGGCGGGAGGGCCTCTACAATGAGCAGTACTTC
TRBJ2-1	TRBV5-1	.	TRBD2	CASSPAGVGVIEQFF	TGCGCCAGCAGCCCGGCGGGGGTAGGGGTCATTGAGCAGTTCTTC
TRBJ2-2	TRBV27	few	.	CASRGTDPNTGELFF	TGTGCCAGCAGGGGGACGGATCCGAACACCGGGGAGCTGTTTTTT
TRBJ2-1	TRBV7-3	.	TRBD2	CASSPPGLPYNEQFF	TGTGCCAGCAGCCCACCGGGACTACCTTACAATGAGCAGTTCTTC
TRBJ1-1	TRBV11-1	few	.	CASTAVGRLEAFF	TGTGCCAGCACCGCGGTGGGGCGGCTTGAAGCTTTCTTT
TRBJ1-3	TRBV9	once	.	CASGSGAGNTIYF	TGTGCCAGCGGGTCAGGGGCTGGAAACACCATATATTTT
TRBJ2-7	TRBV12-3/TRBV12-4	few	.	CASSLRSGLDEQYF	TGTGCCAGCAGTTTGCGTAGCGGACTGGACGAGCAGTACTTC
TRBJ2-7	TRBV5-1	.	TRBD1	CASSYRTGVLKYEQYF	TGCGCCAGCAGCTACCGGACAGGGGTTCTTAAGTACGAGCAGTACTTC
TRBJ2-1	TRBV5-1	.	TRBD2	CASSLASLAGEDEQFF	TGCGCCAGCAGCTTGGCTAGTCTAGCGGGAGAAGATGAGCAGTTCTTC
TRBJ2-5	TRBV7-2	many	TRBD2	CASSRTSGQETQYF	TGTGCCAGCAGTCGGACTAGCGGGCAAGAGACCCAGTACTTC
TRBJ2-1	TRBV27	.	TRBD1	CASSLSGQGKYNEQFF	TGTGCCAGCAGTTTATCAGGACAGGGTAAATACAATGAGCAGTTCTTC
TRBJ2-1	TRBV5-1	.	TRBD2	CVSSLEAGGPYNEQFF	TGCGTCAGCAGCTTGGAAGCGGGAGGGCCCTACAATGAGCAGTTCTTC
TRBJ1-5	TRBV5-1	.	TRBD1	CASSLGTGMGPQHF	TGCGCCAGCAGCTTAGGGACAGGGATGGGACCCCAGCATTTT
TRBJ1-5	TRBV28	.	TRBD1	CASSWGQGGTNQPQHF	TGTGCCAGCAGCTGGGGACAGGGGGGTACGAATCAGCCCCAGCATTTT
TRBJ2-1	TRBV12-3/TRBV12-4	.	TRBD2	CASSLGMGLAEVNEQFF	TGTGCCAGCAGTTTAGGTATGGGACTAGCAGAGGTCAATGAGCAGTTCTTC
TRBJ2-2	TRBV7-7	.	TRBD2	CASSRTSGPNTGELFF	TGTGCTAGCAGCCGGACTAGCGGGCCGAACACCGGGGAGCTGTTTTTT
TRBJ2-1	TRBV7-9	few	.	CASSFSRDEQFF	TGTGCCAGCAGCTTCTCTAGGGATGAGCAGTTCTTC
TRBJ2-7	TRBV2	.	.	CASSWTAGEVSYEQYF	TGTGCCAGCAGTTGGACGGCAGGGGAGGTTTCCTACGAGCAGTACTTC
TRBJ1-6	TRBV9	once	.	CASSDGSNNSPLHF	TGTGCCAGCAGCGACGGCAGTAATAATTCACCCCTCCACTTT
TRBJ2-3	TRBV7-6	.	TRBD2	CASSQTSGPSDTQYF	TGTGCCAGCAGCCAGACTAGCGGTCCCTCAGATACGCAGTATTTT
TRBJ2-1	TRBV10-3	.	.	CAIILSDSYNEQFF	TGTGCCATCATACTGTCGGACTCCTACAATGAGCAGTTCTTC
TRBJ1-5	TRBV29-1	.	.	CSVVVEGRGQPQHF	TGCAGCGTTGTGGTAGAAGGCAGGGGTCAGCCCCAGCATTTT
TRBJ2-7	TRBV12-3/TRBV12-4	.	TRBD1	CASSPGTERKSSYEQYF	TGTGCCAGCAGTCCGGGGACAGAGCGAAAATCCTCCTACGAGCAGTACTTC
TRBJ2-1	TRBV20-1	few	.	CSARPTGPLYNEQFF	TGCAGTGCTAGACCGACTGGTCCCCTATACAATGAGCAGTTCTTC
TRBJ2-1	TRBV7-9	.	.	CASSLGIPSGEQFF	TGTGCCAGCAGCTTAGGCATTCCCTCGGGGGAGCAGTTCTTC
TRBJ2-2	TRBV29-1	.	TRBD1	CSVGDRGTLSNTGELFF	TGCAGCGTTGGCGACAGGGGGACCCTATCCAACACCGGGGAGCTGTTTTTT
TRBJ2-5	TRBV6-4	many	.	CASSDREETQYF	TGTGCCAGCAGTGACAGGGAAGAGACCCAGTACTTC
TRBJ1-4	TRBV20-1	.	TRBD1	CSAATGATNEKPFF	TGCAGTGCAGCCACAGGGGCAACTAATGAAAAACCGTTTTTT
TRBJ2-6	TRBV11-1	.	.	CASSLDWGASQLSGANVLTF	TGTGCCAGCAGCTTAGATTGGGGGGCCAGCCAGCTCTCTGGGGCCAACGTCCTGACTTTC
TRBJ1-2	TRBV19	.	.	CASTSRGGLYGYTF	TGTGCCAGTACCTCTCGGGGGGGACTCTATGGCTACACCTTC
TRBJ2-1	TRBV7-9	.	.	CASSLGLAKDNEQFF	TGTGCCAGCAGCTTAGGGCTAGCGAAGGACAATGAGCAGTTCTTC
TRBJ1-1	TRBV12-3/TRBV12-4	.	TRBD1	CASTKQGARAEAFF	TGTGCCAGCACTAAACAGGGGGCGCGGGCTGAAGCTTTCTTT